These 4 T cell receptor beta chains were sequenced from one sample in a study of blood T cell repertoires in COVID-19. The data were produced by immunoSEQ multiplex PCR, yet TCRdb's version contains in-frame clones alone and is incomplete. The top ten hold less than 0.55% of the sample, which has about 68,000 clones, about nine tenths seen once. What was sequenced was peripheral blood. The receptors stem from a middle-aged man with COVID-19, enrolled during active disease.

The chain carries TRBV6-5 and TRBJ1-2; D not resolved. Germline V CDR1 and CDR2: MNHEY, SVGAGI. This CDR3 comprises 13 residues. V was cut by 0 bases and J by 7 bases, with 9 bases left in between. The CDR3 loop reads CASSYSTDSGYTF. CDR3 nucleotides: TGTGCCAGCAGTTACTCCACAGATAGTGGCTACACCTTC.

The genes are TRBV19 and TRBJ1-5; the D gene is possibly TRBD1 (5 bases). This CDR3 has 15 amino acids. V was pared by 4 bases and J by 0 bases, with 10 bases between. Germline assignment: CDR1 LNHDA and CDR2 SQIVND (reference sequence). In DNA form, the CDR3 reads TGTGCCAGTAGTACCAGACAGCTTAGCAATCAGCCCCAGCATTTT. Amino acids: CASSTRQLSNQPQHF.

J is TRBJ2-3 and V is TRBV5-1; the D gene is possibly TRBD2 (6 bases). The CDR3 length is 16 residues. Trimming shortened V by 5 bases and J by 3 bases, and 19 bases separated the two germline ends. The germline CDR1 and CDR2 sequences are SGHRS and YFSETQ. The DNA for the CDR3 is TGCGCCAGCAGTGCCGGAGGGAGCGTGATTACAGATACGCAGTATTTT. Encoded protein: CASSAGGSVITDTQYF.

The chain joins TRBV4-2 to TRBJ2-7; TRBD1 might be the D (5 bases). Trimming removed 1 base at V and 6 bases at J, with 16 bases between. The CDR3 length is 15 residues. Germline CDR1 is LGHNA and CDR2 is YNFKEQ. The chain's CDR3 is CASSQGDGDGAEQYF. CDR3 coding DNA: TGTGCCAGCAGCCAAGGTGACGGCGATGGGGCCGAGCAGTACTTC.